The next 22 T cell receptor beta chains were all read from a single sample in a study of cytomegalovirus exposure and HLA in healthy donors. It was with 60 Vbeta and 13 Jbeta primers that the PCR ran. Repertoires were generated with immunoSEQ multiplex PCR, while TCRdb's copy carries only in-frame clones and drops some. The data show tens of thousands of clones, with roughly 76% seen just once and roughly 7.2% held by the top ten. The sequencing sample was made of PBMCs. These TCRs come from a woman in her forties in good health and CMV-seronegative.

The V gene is TRBV5-4, the J gene TRBJ1-6; D ambiguous. With 0 bases removed from V and 6 bases from J, the gap between germline ends came to 13 bases. Germline V CDR1 and CDR2: SGHNT, YYREEE (reference sequence). The CDR3 spans 16 residues. The CDR3: CASSLDPDGSNSPLHF. For the CDR3, the DNA is TGTGCCAGCAGCTTGGACCCGGACGGGAGTAATTCACCCCTCCACTTT.

This chain joins TRBV18 and TRBJ1-6; D gene ambiguous. CDR1 and CDR2 from the germline V gene are KGHSH and LQKENI. The CDR3 spans 19 residues. Trimming took 3 bases from V and 0 from J, leaving 18 bases between them. CDR3 DNA: TGTGCCAGCTCACCCATAAACATCGACCGGAGCTCCTATAATTCACCCCTCCACTTT. Amino acids: CASSPINIDRSSYNSPLHF. The full variable domain, in which reference TRBV18 and TRBJ1-6 provide the parts outside the CDR3, is NAGVMQNPRHLVRRRGQEARLRCSPMKGHSHVYWYRQLPEEGLKFMVYLQKENIIDESGMPKERFSAEFPKEGPSILRIQQVVRGDSAAYFCASSPINIDRSSYNSPLHFGNGTRLTVT.

The chain is built from TRBV21-1 and TRBJ2-4; the table names TRBD1, a call not compared with the DNA. TRBV21-1 is an annotated pseudogene. The CDR3 is made up of 18 amino acids. CDR3 nucleotides: TGTGCCAGCAGCAAAGGAACAGACAGGGCCGGGGCCCAAAACATTCAGTACTTC. This codes for CASSKGTDRAGAQNIQYF.

This clone has only a few counts. This chain uses TRBV9 with TRBJ1-3, with TRBD1 as a possible D gene (5 bases). Trimming removed 3 bases from V and 5 bases from J, with 15 bases in between. The length of the CDR3 is 15 residues. Germline V lookup: CDR1 SGDLS, CDR2 YYNGEE. The DNA for the CDR3 is TGTGCCAGCAGCGCAACCGGGACTAAACGAAACACCATATATTTT. Protein sequence: CASSATGTKRNTIYF.

The chain is built from TRBV25-1 and TRBJ1-3; D is uncertain. V lost 0 bases to trimming and J lost 2 bases, with 8 bases between them. The CDR3 has 15 residues. Per the germline V gene, CDR1 is MGHDK and CDR2 is SYGVNS. CDR3 loop: CASSEYNSPGNTIYF. The CDR3, as DNA: TGTGCCAGCAGTGAATATAACAGCCCTGGAAACACCATATATTTT.

V and J are TRBV4-1 and TRBJ2-5; TRBD1 matches at 8 bases. Germline V gives CDR1 MGHRA, CDR2 YSYEKL. The CDR3 has 15 amino acids. The J segment lost 5 bases and the V segment lost 1 base, leaving 6 bases of the junction unmatched. The CDR3 DNA is TGCGCCAGCAGCCAAGGACAGGGGCCGGTGGAGACCCAGTACTTC. It specifies CASSQGQGPVETQYF.

This clone came up a few times. The V gene is TRBV21-1, the J gene TRBJ1-4; the tabulated D call, TRBD1, remains unverified against the DNA. TRBV21-1 is annotated as a pseudogene. The CDR3 runs to 16 residues. The CDR3 region has the DNA TGTGCCAGCAGCACGGAAGCCGGGACAGGGAGTGAAAAACTGTTTTTT. This gives the protein CASSTEAGTGSEKLFF.

The chain recombines TRBV30 with TRBJ2-7; no clear D gene. Germline V gene lookup returns CDR1 GTSNPN and CDR2 SVGIG (reference sequence). With 3 bases removed from V and 7 bases from J, the gap between germline ends came to 10 bases. The CDR3 covers 11 residues. In nucleotides, the CDR3 is TGTGCCTGGAGCCTGGTGCGAGAGCAGTACTTC. Encoded protein: CAWSLVREQYF.

The gene calls are TRBV28 and TRBJ2-6; possibly TRBD1 for D (5 bases). Germline CDR1 is MDHEN and CDR2 is SYDVKM. This CDR3 comprises 15 residues. V was cut by 5 bases and J by 0 bases, with 8 bases left in between. In DNA form, the CDR3 reads TGTGCCAGCAGTCGACAGAACTCTGGGGCCAACGTCCTGACTTTC. This codes for CASSRQNSGANVLTF.

The gene calls are TRBV28 and TRBJ1-5; unclear D gene. Germline loops: CDR1 MDHEN, CDR2 SYDVKM. V lost 5 bases and J lost 5, with 10 bases in between. This CDR3 is built from 13 residues. The CDR3 sequence: CASSRSSYQPQHF. The CDR3 DNA sequence: TGTGCCAGCAGTCGTAGTTCCTATCAGCCCCAGCATTTT.

CDR3 protein: CASSWTGSPEGETQYF. DNA of the CDR3: TGCGCCAGCAGCTGGACTGGCAGCCCTGAAGGAGAGACCCAGTACTTC. The chain uses TRBV5-1 and TRBJ2-5; D is perhaps TRBD2 (5 bases). Trimming left V 3 bases short and J 4 bases short, with 19 bases between. The germline V gene has CDR1 SGHRS and CDR2 YFSETQ. The CDR3 loop spans 16 amino acids.

On this clone: Other DNA sequences of this sample code for an identical CDR3. The chain combines TRBV7-3 with TRBJ2-7; TRBD2 aligns across 8 bases. Unmatched junction bases numbered 16, after V lost 9 bases and J lost 9 bases. The CDR3 totals 14 residues. CDR1 SGHTA and CDR2 FQGTGA come from the germline V gene. DNA of the CDR3: TGTGCCAGTAGTCCGGGGGGGCTAGACCCCCGGCAGTACTTC. It encodes CASSPGGLDPRQYF.

The chain is built from TRBV14 and TRBJ1-5, with D uncertain. The germline V gene encodes CDR1 SGHDN and CDR2 FVKESK. The CDR3 contains 13 residues. The V and J ends lost 4 bases and 6 bases respectively, with 10 bases between them. The CDR3 DNA sequence: TGTGCCAGCAGCCCCGATTTGGCTCAGCCCCAGCATTTT. Its translation: CASSPDLAQPQHF. Variable domain in full (rest from reference TRBV14 and TRBJ1-5): EAGVTQFPSHSVIEKGQTVTLRCDPISGHDNLYWYRRVMGKEIKFLLHFVKESKQDESGMPNNRFLAERTGGTYSTLKVQPAELEDSGVYFCASSPDLAQPQHFGDGTRLSIL.

The gene calls are TRBV29-1 and TRBJ2-3; 11 nucleotides line up with TRBD2. V lost 6 bases and J lost 4; bases outside the gene matches: 6. The CDR3 spans 14 residues. The germline V gene has CDR1 SQVTM and CDR2 ANQGSEA. This CDR3 is CSVVLAGVSDTQYF. The DNA of the CDR3 is TGCAGCGTGGTACTAGCGGGAGTGTCAGATACGCAGTATTTT.

The chain is built from TRBV2 and TRBJ1-2; D might be TRBD1 (6 bases). The germline CDR1 and CDR2 sequences are SNHLY and FYNNEI. Trimming cost V 0 bases and J 3 bases, with 11 bases left between them. The CDR3 is made up of 15 amino acids. The CDR3 nucleotides read TGTGCCAGCAGTGAAGCGCCGACAGGCCACTATGGCTACACCTTC. Its protein product is CASSEAPTGHYGYTF.

The chain joins TRBV7-2 to TRBJ2-3; 12 positions match TRBD2. This CDR3 spans 16 amino acids. J lost 6 bases, V lost 1 base, and 5 bases had no gene match. Germline assignment: CDR1 SGHTA and CDR2 FQGNSA. CDR3 amino acids: CASSLVALAGGDTQYF. Written as DNA, the CDR3 is TGTGCCAGCAGCTTAGTGGCACTAGCGGGAGGTGATACGCAGTATTTT.

The V and J genes are TRBV4-3 and TRBJ2-1, with D possibly TRBD2 on 6 matching bases. V was pared by 1 base and J by 7 bases, with 23 bases between. Germline CDR1 reads LGHNA; CDR2 reads YSLEER. The CDR3 is 18 residues long. The CDR3 sequence: CASSQADVRDFTWNEQFF. The DNA for the CDR3 is TGCGCCAGCAGCCAAGCTGACGTCCGGGACTTCACTTGGAATGAGCAGTTCTTC.

This clone was counted a single time. This chain joins TRBV4-3 and TRBJ2-7; no clear D. The CDR3 sequence is 16 residues long. CDR1 and CDR2 (germline): LGHNA, YSLEER. V gave up 0 bases and J gave up 7 bases, with 19 bases separating them. The CDR3 DNA follows: TGCGCCAGCAGCCAAGACTTGTTGGGCCTACACCCGGAGCAGTACTTC. Translated: CASSQDLLGLHPEQYF.

This clone has only a few counts. Other DNA sequences in the sample encode the same CDR3. V is TRBV5-1 and J is TRBJ2-1; 8 bases map to TRBD2. Unmatched junction bases numbered 5, after V lost 1 base and J lost 5 bases. CDR3 length: 15 residues. Per germline, CDR1 SGHRS and CDR2 YFSETQ. The CDR3 here is CASSLSAGANNEQFF. The CDR3 DNA reads TGCGCCAGCAGCTTGTCAGCGGGAGCCAACAATGAGCAGTTCTTC.

This chain joins TRBV7-9 and TRBJ2-7; D call uncertain. The CDR3 has 11 residues. The V gene's germline CDR1 is SEHNR and CDR2 FQNEAQ (reference sequence). The V gene lost 2 bases and the J gene lost 4 bases, with 3 bases spanning the gap. CDR3 in amino acids: CASSLTYEQYF. The CDR3 bases are TGTGCCAGCAGCTTAACATACGAGCAGTACTTC. Complete variable domain (other parts from reference TRBV7-9 and TRBJ2-7): DTGVSQNPRHKITKRGQNVTFRCDPISEHNRLYWYRQTLGQGPEFLTYFQNEAQLEKSRLLSDRFSAERPKGSFSTLEIQRTEQGDSAMYLCASSLTYEQYFGPGTRLTVT.

This chain connects TRBV4-3 to TRBJ2-2, with TRBD2 as a possible D gene (6 bases). This CDR3 is built from 15 residues. V was shortened by 1 base and J by 6 bases, with 12 bases between the two germline ends. In germline, CDR1 is LGHNA, CDR2 YSLEER. In DNA form, the CDR3 reads TGCGCCAGCAGCCAAGGGGACTCCCTCTCCGGGGAGCTGTTTTTT. It encodes CASSQGDSLSGELFF.

This chain uses TRBV7-9 with TRBJ1-1; 9 bases align to TRBD1. Germline V gene data show CDR1 as SEHNR and CDR2 as FQNEAQ (reference sequence). The CDR3 is 13 amino acids. V was clipped by 10 bases and J by 0 bases; unmatched bases: 3. The CDR3 reads CATRDRVNTEAFF. Written as DNA, the CDR3 is TGTGCCACCCGGGACAGGGTGAACACTGAAGCTTTCTTT.